This is a list of T cell receptor beta chains from one sample in a study of tumor-infiltrating lymphocytes in primary liver carcinoma. In TCRdb, the multiplex PCR reads were re-called with MiXCR into one record per CDR3 protein. The data contain approximately 110,000 distinct CDR3 sequences, less than 80% of them seen just once; the ten biggest clones take up roughly 8.8%. Material: liver tumor tissue from sampling region 1. Receptors were obtained from a woman in her fifties or sixties with primary liver carcinoma and hepatitis B virus infection. Both conserved end residues are part of each CDR3. A D gene is named only where the DNA matches it firmly. Some rows have no size entry. The others give once, few or many, or a class for an expanded clone.

TRBD2 TRBJ2-5 TRBV5-1 many CASSPGLAGRSETQYF TGCGCCAGCAGCCCCGGACTAGCGGGACGGTCAGAGACCCAGTACTTC
TRBD2 TRBJ2-5 TRBV12-3/TRBV12-4 . CASNISGGPGETQYF TGTGCCAGCAACATATCGGGAGGGCCTGGGGAGACCCAGTACTTC
. TRBJ2-1 TRBV5-1 few CASMGSAGFDEQFF TGCGCCAGCATGGGCTCTGCAGGGTTCGATGAGCAGTTCTTC
TRBD2 TRBJ2-1 TRBV5-5 . CASSLAGTSGTGSSYDEQFF TGTGCAAGCAGCTTGGCCGGGACTAGCGGGACGGGGAGCTCCTACGATGAGCAGTTCTTC
. TRBJ1-5 TRBV7-3 few CVSSPDSNQPQHF TGTGTCAGCAGCCCGGACAGCAATCAGCCCCAGCATTTT
. TRBJ1-5 TRBV28 . CASSLDRDQPQHF TGTGCCAGCAGTTTAGATAGGGATCAGCCCCAGCATTTT
. TRBJ2-3 TRBV11-2 . CDSSLGGIITDTHYF TGTGACAGCAGTTTGGGCGGGATCATCACAGATACGCACTATTTT
. TRBJ2-7 TRBV28 . CASTRVHEQYF TGTGCCAGCACCCGAGTCCACGAGCAGTACTTC
. TRBJ2-3 TRBV6-2/TRBV6-3 many CASSYDGTDTQYF TGTGCCAGCAGTTACGACGGCACAGATACGCAGTATTTT
. TRBJ1-1 TRBV19 once CASRGFGTEAFF TGTGCCAGTAGGGGTTTCGGCACTGAAGCTTTCTTT
TRBD2 TRBJ2-5 TRBV12-3/TRBV12-4 . CASSQTSGEIQYF TGTGCCAGCAGTCAGACTAGCGGGGAGATCCAGTACTTC